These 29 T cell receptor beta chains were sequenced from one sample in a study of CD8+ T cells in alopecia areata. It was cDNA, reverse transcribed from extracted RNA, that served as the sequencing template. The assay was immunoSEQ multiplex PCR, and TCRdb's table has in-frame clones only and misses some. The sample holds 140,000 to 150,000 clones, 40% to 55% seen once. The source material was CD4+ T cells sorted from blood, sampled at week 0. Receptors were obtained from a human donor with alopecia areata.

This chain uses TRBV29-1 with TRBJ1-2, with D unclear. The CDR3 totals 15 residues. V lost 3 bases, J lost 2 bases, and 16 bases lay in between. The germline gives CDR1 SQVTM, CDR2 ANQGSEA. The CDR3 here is CSVDDLPGMNYGYTF. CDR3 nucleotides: TGCAGCGTTGATGATCTGCCGGGGATGAACTATGGCTACACCTTC.

The CDR3 nucleotides are TGTGCCAGCAGCCCTCCCGGGGGCTACTATGGCTACACCTTC. It specifies CASSPPGGYYGYTF. V usage is TRBV25-1 and J usage is TRBJ1-2, with a tentative D call TRBD1 (6 bases). The CDR3 runs to 14 residues. V dropped 6 bases and J dropped 3 bases, with 14 bases sitting between them. From germline, CDR1 is MGHDK and CDR2 SYGVNS.

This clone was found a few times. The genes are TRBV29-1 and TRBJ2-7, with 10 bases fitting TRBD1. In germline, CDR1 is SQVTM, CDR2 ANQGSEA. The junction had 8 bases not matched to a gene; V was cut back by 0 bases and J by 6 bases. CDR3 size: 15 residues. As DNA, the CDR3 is TGCAGCGTTGAAGAACGGGACAGGGGCTCTTTCGAGCAGTACTTC. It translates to CSVEERDRGSFEQYF.

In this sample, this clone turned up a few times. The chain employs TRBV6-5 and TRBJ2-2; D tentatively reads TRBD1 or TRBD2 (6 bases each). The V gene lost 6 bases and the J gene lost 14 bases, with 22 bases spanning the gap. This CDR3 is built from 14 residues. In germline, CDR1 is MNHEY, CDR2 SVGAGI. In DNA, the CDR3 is TGTGCCAGCAGCCCGACAGGTCTGGGGGGTGAACTGTTTTTT. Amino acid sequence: CASSPTGLGGELFF.

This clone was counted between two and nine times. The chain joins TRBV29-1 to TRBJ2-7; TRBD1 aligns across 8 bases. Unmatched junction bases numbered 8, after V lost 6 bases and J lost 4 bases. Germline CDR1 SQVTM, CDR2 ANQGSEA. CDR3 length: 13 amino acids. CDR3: CSVRTGLAYEQYF. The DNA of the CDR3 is TGCAGCGTCCGGACAGGGCTGGCTTACGAGCAGTACTTC.

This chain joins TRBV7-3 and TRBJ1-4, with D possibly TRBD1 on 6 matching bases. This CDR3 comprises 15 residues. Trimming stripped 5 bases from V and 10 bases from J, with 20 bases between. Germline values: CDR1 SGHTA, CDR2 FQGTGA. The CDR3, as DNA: TGTGCCAGCAGCCCCGAGGACAGAGACTTTGGAAAACTGTTTTTT. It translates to CASSPEDRDFGKLFF.

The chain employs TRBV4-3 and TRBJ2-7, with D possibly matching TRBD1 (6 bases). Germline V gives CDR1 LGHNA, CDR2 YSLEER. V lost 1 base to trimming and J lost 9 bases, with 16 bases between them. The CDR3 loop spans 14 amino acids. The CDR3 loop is CASSQGGRDKGQYF. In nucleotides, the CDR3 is TGCGCCAGCAGCCAAGGGGGCAGGGACAAGGGGCAGTACTTC.

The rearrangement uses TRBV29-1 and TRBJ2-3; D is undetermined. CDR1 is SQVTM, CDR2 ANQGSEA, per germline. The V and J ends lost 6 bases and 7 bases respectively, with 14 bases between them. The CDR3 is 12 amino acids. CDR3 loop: CSVDPQEHTQYF. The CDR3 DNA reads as TGCAGCGTGGACCCTCAAGAACATACGCAGTATTTT.

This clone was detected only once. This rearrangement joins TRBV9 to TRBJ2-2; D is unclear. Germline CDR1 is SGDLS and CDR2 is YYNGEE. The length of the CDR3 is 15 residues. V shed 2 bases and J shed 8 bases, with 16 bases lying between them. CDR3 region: CASSVNGPLTGELFF. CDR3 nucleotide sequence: TGTGCCAGCAGCGTGAACGGCCCCCTCACGGGGGAGCTGTTTTTT.

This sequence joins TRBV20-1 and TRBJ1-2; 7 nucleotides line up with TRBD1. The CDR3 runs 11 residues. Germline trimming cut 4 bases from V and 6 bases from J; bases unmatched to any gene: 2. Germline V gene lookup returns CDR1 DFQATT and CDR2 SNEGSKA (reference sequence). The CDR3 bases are TGCAGTGCTATTACAGGGGATGGCTACACCTTC. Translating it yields CSAITGDGYTF.

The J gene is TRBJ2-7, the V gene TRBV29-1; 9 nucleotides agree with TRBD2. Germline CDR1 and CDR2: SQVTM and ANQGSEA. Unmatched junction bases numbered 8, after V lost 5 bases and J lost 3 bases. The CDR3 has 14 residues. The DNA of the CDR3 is TGCAGCGTTAAGGTGACTAGCGGCAACTACGAGCAGTACTTC. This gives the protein CSVKVTSGNYEQYF.

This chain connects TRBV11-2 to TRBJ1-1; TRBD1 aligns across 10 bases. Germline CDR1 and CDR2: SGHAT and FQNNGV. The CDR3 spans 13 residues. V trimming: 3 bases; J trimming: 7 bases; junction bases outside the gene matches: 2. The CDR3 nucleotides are TGTGCCAGCAGCTTGGACAGGGGGGATGAAGCTTTCTTT. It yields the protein CASSLDRGDEAFF.

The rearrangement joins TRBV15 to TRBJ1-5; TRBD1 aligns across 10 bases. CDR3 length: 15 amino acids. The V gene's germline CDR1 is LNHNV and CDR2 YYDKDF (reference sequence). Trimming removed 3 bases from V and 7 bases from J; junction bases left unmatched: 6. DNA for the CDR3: TGTGCCACCAGCAGCCCCCGGGACAGGGGACAGCCCCAGCATTTT. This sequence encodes CATSSPRDRGQPQHF. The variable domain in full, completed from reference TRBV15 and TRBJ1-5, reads DAMVIQNPRYQVTQFGKPVTLSCSQTLNHNVMYWYQQKSSQAPKLLFHYYDKDFNNEADTPDNFQSRRPNTSFCFLDIRSPGLGDTAMYLCATSSPRDRGQPQHFGDGTRLSIL.

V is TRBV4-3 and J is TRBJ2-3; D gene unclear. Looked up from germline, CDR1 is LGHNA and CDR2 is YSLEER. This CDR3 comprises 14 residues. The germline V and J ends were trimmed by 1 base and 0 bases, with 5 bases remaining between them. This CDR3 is CASSQAGSTDTQYF. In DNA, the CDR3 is TGCGCCAGCAGCCAAGCCGGTAGCACAGATACGCAGTATTTT.

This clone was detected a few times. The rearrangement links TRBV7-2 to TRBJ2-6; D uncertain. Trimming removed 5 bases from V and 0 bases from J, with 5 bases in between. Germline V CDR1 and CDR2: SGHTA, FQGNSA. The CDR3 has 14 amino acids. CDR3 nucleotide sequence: TGTGCCAGCAGCGCGGACTCTGGGGCCAACGTCCTGACTTTC. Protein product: CASSADSGANVLTF.

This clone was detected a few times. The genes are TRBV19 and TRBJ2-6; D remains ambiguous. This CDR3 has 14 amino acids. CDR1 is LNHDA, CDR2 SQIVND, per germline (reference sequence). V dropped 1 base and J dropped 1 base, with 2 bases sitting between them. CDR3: CASSIGSGANVLTF. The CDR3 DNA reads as TGTGCCAGTAGTATAGGGTCTGGGGCCAACGTCCTGACTTTC.

Here the CDR3 DNA reads TGTGCCAGCAGTTACGCCTTCGGGAGGGACCCCTACGAGCAGTACTTC. This gives the protein CASSYAFGRDPYEQYF. This chain joins TRBV2 and TRBJ2-7; 8 bases line up with TRBD2. J gave up 2 bases and V 5 bases, and 11 bases lay outside the gene matches. Germline V CDR1 and CDR2: SNHLY, FYNNEI. This CDR3 contains 16 residues.

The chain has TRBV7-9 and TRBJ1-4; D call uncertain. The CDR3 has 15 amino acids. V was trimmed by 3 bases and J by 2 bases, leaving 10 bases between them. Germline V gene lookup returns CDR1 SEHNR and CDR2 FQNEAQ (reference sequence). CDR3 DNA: TGTGCCAGCAGCTTTGGCCAGCTCACTAATGAAAAACTGTTTTTT. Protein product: CASSFGQLTNEKLFF. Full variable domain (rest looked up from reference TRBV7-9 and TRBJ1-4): DTGVSQNPRHKITKRGQNVTFRCDPISEHNRLYWYRQTLGQGPEFLTYFQNEAQLEKSRLLSDRFSAERPKGSFSTLEIQRTEQGDSAMYLCASSFGQLTNEKLFFGSGTQLSVL.

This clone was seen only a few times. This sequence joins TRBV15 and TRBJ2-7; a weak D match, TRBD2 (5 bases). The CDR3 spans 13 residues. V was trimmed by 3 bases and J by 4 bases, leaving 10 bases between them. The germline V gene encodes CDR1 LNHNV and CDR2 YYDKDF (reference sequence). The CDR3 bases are TGTGCCACCAGCAGGCCCACTAGTTACGAGCAGTACTTC. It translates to CATSRPTSYEQYF.

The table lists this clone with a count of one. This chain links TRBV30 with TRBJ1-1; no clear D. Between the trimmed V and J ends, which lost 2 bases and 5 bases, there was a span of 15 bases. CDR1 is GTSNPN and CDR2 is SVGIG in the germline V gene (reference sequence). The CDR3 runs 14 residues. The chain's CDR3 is CAWSSLSGYTEAFF. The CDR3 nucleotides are TGTGCCTGGAGTTCTCTGTCGGGGTATACTGAAGCTTTCTTT.

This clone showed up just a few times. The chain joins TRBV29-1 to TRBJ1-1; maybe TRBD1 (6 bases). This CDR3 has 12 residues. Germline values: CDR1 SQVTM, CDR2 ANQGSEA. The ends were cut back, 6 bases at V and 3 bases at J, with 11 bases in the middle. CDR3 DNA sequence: TGCAGCGTGAACAGGGAAGACACTGAAGCTTTCTTT. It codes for CSVNREDTEAFF.

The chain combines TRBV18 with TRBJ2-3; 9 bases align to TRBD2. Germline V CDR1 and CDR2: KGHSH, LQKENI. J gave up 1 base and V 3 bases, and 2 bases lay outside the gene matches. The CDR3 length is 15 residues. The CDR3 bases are TGTGCCAGCTCACCGTGGACTAGCGGCACAGATACGCAGTATTTT. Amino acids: CASSPWTSGTDTQYF.

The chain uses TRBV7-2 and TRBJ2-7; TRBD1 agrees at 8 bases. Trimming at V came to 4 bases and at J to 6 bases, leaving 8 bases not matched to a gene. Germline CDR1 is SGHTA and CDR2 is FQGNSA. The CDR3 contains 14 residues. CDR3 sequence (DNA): TGTGCCAGCAGCTGGGCAGACAGGGGAGGCGAGCAGTACTTC. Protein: CASSWADRGGEQYF. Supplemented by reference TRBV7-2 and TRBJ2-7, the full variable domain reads GAGVSQSPSNKVTEKGKDVELRCDPISGHTALYWYRQSLGQGLEFLIYFQGNSAPDKSGLPSDRFSAERTGGSVSTLTIQRTQQEDSAVYLCASSWADRGGEQYFGPGTRLTVT.

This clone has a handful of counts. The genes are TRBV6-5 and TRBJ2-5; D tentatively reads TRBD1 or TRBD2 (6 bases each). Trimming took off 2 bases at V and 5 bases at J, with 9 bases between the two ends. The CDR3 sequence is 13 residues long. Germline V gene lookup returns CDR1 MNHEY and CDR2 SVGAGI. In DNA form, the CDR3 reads TGTGCCAGCAGTTACGGGGGGCTGGAGACCCAGTACTTC. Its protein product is CASSYGGLETQYF.

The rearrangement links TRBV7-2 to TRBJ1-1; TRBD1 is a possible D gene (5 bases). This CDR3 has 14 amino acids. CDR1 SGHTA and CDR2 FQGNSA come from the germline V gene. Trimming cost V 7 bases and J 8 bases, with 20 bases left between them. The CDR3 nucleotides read TGTGCCAGCACTCAGGAAGTGGGGCACCCCGAAGCTTTCTTT. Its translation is CASTQEVGHPEAFF.

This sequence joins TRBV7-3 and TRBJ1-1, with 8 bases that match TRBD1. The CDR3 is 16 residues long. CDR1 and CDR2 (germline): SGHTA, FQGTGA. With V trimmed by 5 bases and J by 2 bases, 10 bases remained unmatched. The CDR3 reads CASSPGGARKNTEAFF. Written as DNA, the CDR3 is TGTGCCAGCAGCCCAGGGGGCGCGAGGAAAAACACTGAAGCTTTCTTT.

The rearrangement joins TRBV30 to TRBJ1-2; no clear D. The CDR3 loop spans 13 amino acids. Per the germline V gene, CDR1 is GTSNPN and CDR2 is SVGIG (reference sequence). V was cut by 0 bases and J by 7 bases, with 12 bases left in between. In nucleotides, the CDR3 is TGTGCCTGGAGTGTACCGGACCGAAGTGGCTACACCTTC. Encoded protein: CAWSVPDRSGYTF.

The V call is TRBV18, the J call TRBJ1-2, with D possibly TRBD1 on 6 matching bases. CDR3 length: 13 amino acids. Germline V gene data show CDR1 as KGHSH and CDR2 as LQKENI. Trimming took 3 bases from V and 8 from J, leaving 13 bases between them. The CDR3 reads CASSPSGAGGYTF. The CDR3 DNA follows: TGTGCCAGCTCACCTTCAGGGGCCGGGGGCTACACCTTC. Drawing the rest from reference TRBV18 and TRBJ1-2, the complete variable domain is NAGVMQNPRHLVRRRGQEARLRCSPMKGHSHVYWYRQLPEEGLKFMVYLQKENIIDESGMPKERFSAEFPKEGPSILRIQQVVRGDSAAYFCASSPSGAGGYTFGSGTRLTVV.

The CDR3 region is CASSLAGQGAYEQYF. CDR3 nucleotides: TGTGCCAGCAGCTTGGCCGGACAGGGGGCCTACGAGCAGTACTTC. The chain joins TRBV5-4 to TRBJ2-7, with TRBD1 identical over 10 bases. Losses at the gene ends were 0 bases for V and 2 bases for J; bases not matched to a gene: 2. CDR3 size: 15 residues. CDR1 and CDR2 from the germline V gene are SGHNT and YYREEE (reference sequence).